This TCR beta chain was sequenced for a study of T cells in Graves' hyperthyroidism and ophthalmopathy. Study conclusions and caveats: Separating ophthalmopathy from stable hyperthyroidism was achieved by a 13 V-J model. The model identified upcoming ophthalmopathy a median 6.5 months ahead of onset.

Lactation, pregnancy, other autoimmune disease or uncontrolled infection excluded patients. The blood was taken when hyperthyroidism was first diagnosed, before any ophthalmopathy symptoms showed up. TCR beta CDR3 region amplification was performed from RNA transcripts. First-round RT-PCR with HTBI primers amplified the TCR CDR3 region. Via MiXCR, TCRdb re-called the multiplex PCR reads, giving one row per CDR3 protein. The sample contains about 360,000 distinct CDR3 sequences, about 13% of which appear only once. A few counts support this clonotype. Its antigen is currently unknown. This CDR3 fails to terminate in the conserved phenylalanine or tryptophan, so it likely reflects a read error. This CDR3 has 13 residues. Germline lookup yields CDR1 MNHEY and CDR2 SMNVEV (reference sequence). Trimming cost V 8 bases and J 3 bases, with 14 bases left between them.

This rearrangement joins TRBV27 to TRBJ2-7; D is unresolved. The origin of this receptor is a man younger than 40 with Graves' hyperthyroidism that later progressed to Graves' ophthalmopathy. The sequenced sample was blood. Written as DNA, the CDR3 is TGTGCCAGCTCAATACACGGTTACTACGAGCAGTACCTC. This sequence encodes CASSIHGYYEQYL.